A single T cell receptor (beta chain) is shown here with its context. The data were taken from a study of cytomegalovirus exposure and HLA in healthy donors. In the PCR, 60 Vbeta and 13 Jbeta primers were used. Sequenced by immunoSEQ multiplex PCR; TCRdb stores in-frame clones only, minus some. The profile shows under 250,000 clones, 70% to 90% of them singletons. This CDR3 has 13 residues. V shed 6 bases, J shed 9 bases, and the junction held 6 bases outside the gene matches. Germline V gives CDR1 SGHRS, CDR2 YFSETQ. The rearrangement uses TRBV5-1 and TRBJ1-6; TRBD1 matches 7 bases. This receptor was taken from a girl aged 2-10 years in good health and CMV-seronegative. The specimen was PBMCs. The CDR3 loop is CASTETGSSPLHF. In DNA form, the CDR3 reads TGCGCCAGCACCGAGACAGGGTCTTCACCCCTCCACTTT. Filled out from reference TRBV5-1 and TRBJ1-6, the complete variable domain reads KAGVTQTPRYLIKTRGQQVTLSCSPISGHRSVSWYQQTPGQGLQFLFEYFSETQRNKGNFPGRFSGRQFSNSRSEMNVSTLELGDSALYLCASTETGSSPLHFGNGTRLTVT.